Listed below are T cell receptor beta chains from one sample, sequenced in a study of blood T cell repertoires in COVID-19. The data were produced by immunoSEQ multiplex PCR, yet TCRdb's version contains in-frame clones alone and is incomplete. This table holds some 110,000 clones, over 70% found once. The sequencing sample was made of peripheral blood. These receptors were collected from a woman in her 70s with acute or convalescent COVID-19. Each CDR3 is given with its conserved first and last residue. Each record gives: J gene, V gene, D gene, clone size, CDR3 length, CDR3 DNA, CDR3 protein. A D gene is named only where the DNA matches it firmly. Clone size appears in some rows only: once, few, many, or a class for an expanded clone.

j_call: TRBJ2-7
v_call: TRBV7-8
d_call: TRBD1
clone_size: -
cdr3_length: 15
cdr3_nt: TGTGCCAGCAGCTTAGACAGGGGGATTCCCCACGAGCAGTACTTC
cdr3_aa: CASSLDRGIPHEQYF

j_call: TRBJ1-3
v_call: TRBV19
d_call: -
clone_size: -
cdr3_length: 14
cdr3_nt: TGTGCCAGTTCAGGGCCACTCTCTGGAAACACCATATATTTT
cdr3_aa: CASSGPLSGNTIYF

j_call: TRBJ1-1
v_call: TRBV6-5
d_call: TRBD1
clone_size: -
cdr3_length: 14
cdr3_nt: TGTGCCAGCAGTTATGGGACAGGATCCACTGAAGCTTTCTTT
cdr3_aa: CASSYGTGSTEAFF

j_call: TRBJ1-1
v_call: TRBV5-8
d_call: -
clone_size: -
cdr3_length: 13
cdr3_nt: TGTGCCAGCAGCTTGGGGCTGAACACTGAAGCTTTCTTT
cdr3_aa: CASSLGLNTEAFF

j_call: TRBJ2-5
v_call: TRBV28
d_call: TRBD1
clone_size: -
cdr3_length: 13
cdr3_nt: TGTGCCAGCACTTACGGGACAGCCGAGACCCAGTACTTC
cdr3_aa: CASTYGTAETQYF

j_call: TRBJ1-1
v_call: TRBV6-1
d_call: -
clone_size: -
cdr3_length: 13
cdr3_nt: TGTGCCAGCAGTGAGTCCAGGAACACTGAAGCTTTCTTT
cdr3_aa: CASSESRNTEAFF

j_call: TRBJ1-6
v_call: TRBV6-6
d_call: -
clone_size: -
cdr3_length: 14
cdr3_nt: TGTGCCAGCAGTTACCTGGACACTAATTCACCCCTCCACTTT
cdr3_aa: CASSYLDTNSPLHF

j_call: TRBJ2-1
v_call: TRBV7-9
d_call: TRBD2
clone_size: -
cdr3_length: 13
cdr3_nt: TGTGCCAGCAGCTCTAGCGGGTACAATGAGCAGTTCTTC
cdr3_aa: CASSSSGYNEQFF

j_call: TRBJ1-5
v_call: TRBV10-3
d_call: -
clone_size: few
cdr3_length: 16
cdr3_nt: TGTGCCATCAGTGAGTCGACTGGGTGGGGCAATCAGCCCCAGCATTTT
cdr3_aa: CAISESTGWGNQPQHF

j_call: TRBJ2-7
v_call: TRBV11-3
d_call: -
clone_size: once
cdr3_length: 11
cdr3_nt: TGTGCCAGCAGCTCCGCGGGCGAGCAGTACTTC
cdr3_aa: CASSSAGEQYF

j_call: TRBJ1-4
v_call: TRBV5-4
d_call: TRBD1
clone_size: -
cdr3_length: 13
cdr3_nt: TGTGCCAGCAGCCGGGACAGCGAGGAAAAACTGTTTTTT
cdr3_aa: CASSRDSEEKLFF

j_call: TRBJ1-5
v_call: TRBV6-5
d_call: TRBD1
clone_size: -
cdr3_length: 12
cdr3_nt: TGTGCCAGCAGGACAGGGAATCAGCCCCAGCATTTT
cdr3_aa: CASRTGNQPQHF

j_call: TRBJ2-1
v_call: TRBV5-4
d_call: TRBD2
clone_size: -
cdr3_length: 15
cdr3_nt: TGTGCCAGCAGCGTAGGGACTAGCGGGTCCAATGAGCAGTTCTTC
cdr3_aa: CASSVGTSGSNEQFF

j_call: TRBJ2-1
v_call: TRBV9
d_call: TRBD1
clone_size: -
cdr3_length: 16
cdr3_nt: TGTGCCAGCAGCCTCAGAGGGGACAGGGGTCACAATGAGCAGTTCTTC
cdr3_aa: CASSLRGDRGHNEQFF

j_call: TRBJ1-5
v_call: TRBV7-9
d_call: TRBD1
clone_size: -
cdr3_length: 15
cdr3_nt: TGTGCCAGCAGCCACGACAGGGGCAAGCATCAGCCCCAGCATTTT
cdr3_aa: CASSHDRGKHQPQHF

j_call: TRBJ2-3
v_call: TRBV5-4
d_call: -
clone_size: once
cdr3_length: 16
cdr3_nt: TGTGCCAGCAGCCCCGGAGGGCGGGGAAGGACAGATACGCAGTATTTT
cdr3_aa: CASSPGGRGRTDTQYF

j_call: TRBJ2-3
v_call: TRBV19
d_call: TRBD2
clone_size: -
cdr3_length: 15
cdr3_nt: TGTGCCAGTAGTCCCCAGCGGGGGAGCACAGATACGCAGTATTTT
cdr3_aa: CASSPQRGSTDTQYF

j_call: TRBJ1-2
v_call: TRBV9
d_call: TRBD1
clone_size: -
cdr3_length: 17
cdr3_nt: TGTGCCAGCAGCGGAAGACAGGGGGTAGGTCTGGACTATGGCTACACCTTC
cdr3_aa: CASSGRQGVGLDYGYTF

j_call: TRBJ1-2
v_call: TRBV18
d_call: TRBD1
clone_size: -
cdr3_length: 15
cdr3_nt: TGTGCCAGCTCACCCCGACAGGGGGCCGACTATGGCTACACCTTC
cdr3_aa: CASSPRQGADYGYTF

j_call: TRBJ1-1
v_call: TRBV5-1
d_call: TRBD1
clone_size: -
cdr3_length: 14
cdr3_nt: TGCGCCAGCAGCCGGGGACAGCTCAACACTGAAGCTTTCTTT
cdr3_aa: CASSRGQLNTEAFF

j_call: TRBJ1-1
v_call: TRBV28
d_call: -
clone_size: -
cdr3_length: 12
cdr3_nt: TGTGCCAGCGGAACAGGGAACACTGAAGCTTTCTTT
cdr3_aa: CASGTGNTEAFF

j_call: TRBJ1-1
v_call: TRBV10-2
d_call: -
clone_size: -
cdr3_length: 16
cdr3_nt: TGCGCCAGCAGTGAACCGAGGGCCCCCTCTTTAACTGAAGCTTTCTTT
cdr3_aa: CASSEPRAPSLTEAFF

j_call: TRBJ2-2
v_call: TRBV7-2
d_call: -
clone_size: -
cdr3_length: 14
cdr3_nt: TGTGCCAGCAGCTCAGGAATAAACACCGGGGAGCTGTTTTTT
cdr3_aa: CASSSGINTGELFF

j_call: TRBJ2-7
v_call: TRBV6-6
d_call: TRBD2
clone_size: -
cdr3_length: 19
cdr3_nt: TGTGCCAGCAGTCACCCCGGCAGGGTGACTAGCGGGAGATTCTACGAGCAGTACTTC
cdr3_aa: CASSHPGRVTSGRFYEQYF

j_call: TRBJ1-4
v_call: TRBV19
d_call: -
clone_size: -
cdr3_length: 15
cdr3_nt: TGTGCCAGTAGCCCTGGGGGACAAATTAATGAAAAACTGTTTTTT
cdr3_aa: CASSPGGQINEKLFF

j_call: TRBJ2-7
v_call: TRBV2
d_call: -
clone_size: -
cdr3_length: 13
cdr3_nt: TGTGCCAGCAGTGAAGGGGGCAGCTACCAGGAGTACTTC
cdr3_aa: CASSEGGSYQEYF

j_call: TRBJ2-1
v_call: TRBV10-1
d_call: -
clone_size: -
cdr3_length: 13
cdr3_nt: TGCGCCAGCAGTGACCCGGGCTACAATGAGCAGTTCTTC
cdr3_aa: CASSDPGYNEQFF

j_call: TRBJ2-5
v_call: TRBV28
d_call: TRBD2
clone_size: -
cdr3_length: 15
cdr3_nt: TGTGCCAGCAGTTCCCTCCGCGGGAGTCTCAAGACCCAGTACTTC
cdr3_aa: CASSSLRGSLKTQYF

j_call: TRBJ2-7
v_call: TRBV7-7
d_call: -
clone_size: -
cdr3_length: 13
cdr3_nt: TGTGCCAGCAGCCCTCGACAGGGAGGCGAGCAGTACTTC
cdr3_aa: CASSPRQGGEQYF

j_call: TRBJ2-1
v_call: TRBV11-3
d_call: TRBD2
clone_size: -
cdr3_length: 14
cdr3_nt: TGTGCCAGCAGCTTAGGCGGGAGTAGAAATGAGCAGTTCTTC
cdr3_aa: CASSLGGSRNEQFF

j_call: TRBJ2-5
v_call: TRBV7-8
d_call: TRBD1
clone_size: -
cdr3_length: 15
cdr3_nt: TGTGCCAGCAGCACCTGGGACAGGGGCCAAGAGACCCAGTACTTC
cdr3_aa: CASSTWDRGQETQYF

j_call: TRBJ2-7
v_call: TRBV3-1/TRBV3-2
d_call: -
clone_size: -
cdr3_length: 15
cdr3_nt: TGTGCCAGCAGCCAAGGCCCCGAGAACCTTTACGAGCAGTACTTC
cdr3_aa: CASSQGPENLYEQYF

j_call: TRBJ2-7
v_call: TRBV5-6
d_call: TRBD2
clone_size: -
cdr3_length: 12
cdr3_nt: TGTGCCAGTACGGGGGGTGGCGGCGAGCAGTACTTC
cdr3_aa: CASTGGGGEQYF

j_call: TRBJ2-7
v_call: TRBV5-1
d_call: TRBD2
clone_size: -
cdr3_length: 16
cdr3_nt: TGCGCCAGCAGCCTACGGACTAGCGGGGGGCCCTACGAGCAGTACTTC
cdr3_aa: CASSLRTSGGPYEQYF

j_call: TRBJ1-2
v_call: TRBV5-4
d_call: TRBD1
clone_size: -
cdr3_length: 16
cdr3_nt: TGTGCCAGCAGCCCAGGACAGGGGCCAGCTAACTATGGCTACACCTTC
cdr3_aa: CASSPGQGPANYGYTF

j_call: TRBJ1-2
v_call: TRBV29-1
d_call: TRBD1
clone_size: -
cdr3_length: 15
cdr3_nt: TGCAGCGTCGGGAGGGCCGGGACAGGGGGCCATGGCTACACCTTC
cdr3_aa: CSVGRAGTGGHGYTF

j_call: TRBJ1-2
v_call: TRBV7-6
d_call: TRBD1
clone_size: -
cdr3_length: 16
cdr3_nt: TGTGCCAGCAGCTTAGGAGGGACAGGGGGTATCTATGGCTACACCTTC
cdr3_aa: CASSLGGTGGIYGYTF

j_call: TRBJ1-3
v_call: TRBV5-6
d_call: -
clone_size: -
cdr3_length: 14
cdr3_nt: TGTGCCAGCAGCTTGGGGACATCAGGAAACACCATATATTTT
cdr3_aa: CASSLGTSGNTIYF

j_call: TRBJ2-3
v_call: TRBV10-3
d_call: TRBD2
clone_size: -
cdr3_length: 18
cdr3_nt: TGTGCCATCAGTGAGCCAACCCTAGCGGTGGTTAGCACAGATACGCAGTATTTT
cdr3_aa: CAISEPTLAVVSTDTQYF

j_call: TRBJ2-2
v_call: TRBV5-4
d_call: TRBD2
clone_size: -
cdr3_length: 15
cdr3_nt: TGTGCCAGCAGCACCGGACTAGCGGACACCGGGGAGCTGTTTTTT
cdr3_aa: CASSTGLADTGELFF

j_call: TRBJ1-1
v_call: TRBV5-6
d_call: -
clone_size: -
cdr3_length: 15
cdr3_nt: TGTGCCAGCAGCTTCACCGGGACTGGTGGCACTGAAGCTTTCTTT
cdr3_aa: CASSFTGTGGTEAFF

j_call: TRBJ1-1
v_call: TRBV3-1/TRBV3-2
d_call: -
clone_size: -
cdr3_length: 13
cdr3_nt: TGTGCCAGCAGCCAAGTTGCGGACACTGAAGCTTTCTTT
cdr3_aa: CASSQVADTEAFF

j_call: TRBJ2-5
v_call: TRBV28
d_call: -
clone_size: -
cdr3_length: 15
cdr3_nt: TGTGCCAGCAGTTTGGCGAACAGGGAAGAAGAGACCCAGTACTTC
cdr3_aa: CASSLANREEETQYF

j_call: TRBJ2-7
v_call: TRBV28
d_call: -
clone_size: -
cdr3_length: 13
cdr3_nt: TGTGCCAGCAGTTTGACAGATACCTACGAGCAGTACTTC
cdr3_aa: CASSLTDTYEQYF

j_call: TRBJ2-7
v_call: TRBV6-5
d_call: -
clone_size: -
cdr3_length: 13
cdr3_nt: TGTGCCAGCACAGGGGCAATCAACTACGAGCAGTACTTC
cdr3_aa: CASTGAINYEQYF

j_call: TRBJ1-6
v_call: TRBV7-6
d_call: -
clone_size: few
cdr3_length: 18
cdr3_nt: TGTGCCAGCTCCCATGGTGGACGGGGGAGCTCCTATAATTCACCCCTCCACTTT
cdr3_aa: CASSHGGRGSSYNSPLHF

j_call: TRBJ2-7
v_call: TRBV5-1
d_call: -
clone_size: -
cdr3_length: 14
cdr3_nt: TGCGCCAGCAGCTTCCGGGGGGCTCCCTACGAGCAGTACTTC
cdr3_aa: CASSFRGAPYEQYF

j_call: TRBJ1-1
v_call: TRBV19
d_call: TRBD1
clone_size: -
cdr3_length: 14
cdr3_nt: TGTGCCAGTAGTATGATACAGGGGGGTACTGAAGCTTTCTTT
cdr3_aa: CASSMIQGGTEAFF

j_call: TRBJ2-7
v_call: TRBV28
d_call: -
clone_size: -
cdr3_length: 14
cdr3_nt: TGTGCCACCTTGTCGACAGGAAACCTCTACGAGCAGTACTTC
cdr3_aa: CATLSTGNLYEQYF

j_call: TRBJ2-3
v_call: TRBV6-4
d_call: -
clone_size: -
cdr3_length: 14
cdr3_nt: TGTGCCAGTTCTGCGGTGGGAGCGACAGATACGCAGTATTTT
cdr3_aa: CASSAVGATDTQYF

j_call: TRBJ1-5
v_call: TRBV28
d_call: TRBD1
clone_size: -
cdr3_length: 14
cdr3_nt: TGTGCCAGCTCGCGGACAGGGGGCAATCAGCCCCAGCATTTT
cdr3_aa: CASSRTGGNQPQHF

j_call: TRBJ1-2
v_call: TRBV7-9
d_call: -
clone_size: -
cdr3_length: 15
cdr3_nt: TGTGCCAGCAGCCCCTCCGGGTCCCTGGGCTATGGCTACACCTTC
cdr3_aa: CASSPSGSLGYGYTF

j_call: TRBJ1-1
v_call: TRBV19
d_call: TRBD1
clone_size: -
cdr3_length: 14
cdr3_nt: TGTGCCACCTCTCCGGGACAGGGGTCCACTGAAGCTTTCTTT
cdr3_aa: CATSPGQGSTEAFF

j_call: TRBJ2-3
v_call: TRBV5-1
d_call: TRBD2
clone_size: -
cdr3_length: 17
cdr3_nt: TGCGCCAGCAGCTTGGGGCTAGCGGGAACTAGCACAGATACGCAGTATTTT
cdr3_aa: CASSLGLAGTSTDTQYF